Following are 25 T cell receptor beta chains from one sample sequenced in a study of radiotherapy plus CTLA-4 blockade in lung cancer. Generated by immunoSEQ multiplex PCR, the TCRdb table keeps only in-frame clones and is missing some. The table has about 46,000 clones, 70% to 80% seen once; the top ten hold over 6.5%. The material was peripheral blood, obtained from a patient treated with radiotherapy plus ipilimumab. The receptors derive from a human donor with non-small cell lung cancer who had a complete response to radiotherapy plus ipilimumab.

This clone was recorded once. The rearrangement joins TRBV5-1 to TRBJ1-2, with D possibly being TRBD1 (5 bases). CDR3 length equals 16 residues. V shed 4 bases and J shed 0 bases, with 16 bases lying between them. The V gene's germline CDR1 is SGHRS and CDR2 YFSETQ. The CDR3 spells CASSVLIGGSNYGYTF. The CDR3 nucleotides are TGCGCCAGCAGCGTACTTATCGGGGGATCTAACTATGGCTACACCTTC.

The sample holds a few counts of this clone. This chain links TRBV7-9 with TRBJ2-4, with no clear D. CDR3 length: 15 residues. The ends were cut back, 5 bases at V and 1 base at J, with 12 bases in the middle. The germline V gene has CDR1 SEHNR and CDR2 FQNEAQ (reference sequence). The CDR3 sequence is CASSPTKEAKNIQYF. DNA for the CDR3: TGTGCCAGCAGCCCCACGAAGGAGGCCAAAAACATTCAGTACTTC. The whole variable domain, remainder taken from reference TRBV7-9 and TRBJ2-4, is DTGVSQNPRHKITKRGQNVTFRCDPISEHNRLYWYRQTLGQGPEFLTYFQNEAQLEKSRLLSDRFSAERPKGSFSTLEIQRTEQGDSAMYLCASSPTKEAKNIQYFGAGTRLSVL.

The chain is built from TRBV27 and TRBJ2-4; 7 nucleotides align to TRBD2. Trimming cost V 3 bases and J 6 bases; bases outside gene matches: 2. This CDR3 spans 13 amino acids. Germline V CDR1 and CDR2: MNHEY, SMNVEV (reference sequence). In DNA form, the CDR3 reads TGTGCCAGCAGTTTTGGCGGGGGAAACATTCAGTACTTC. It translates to CASSFGGGNIQYF.

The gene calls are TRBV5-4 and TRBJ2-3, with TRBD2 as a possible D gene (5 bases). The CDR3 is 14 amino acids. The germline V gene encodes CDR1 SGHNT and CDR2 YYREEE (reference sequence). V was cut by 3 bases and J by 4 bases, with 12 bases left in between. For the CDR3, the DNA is TGTGCCAGCAGCTCTAGCAGCCCCGCAGATACGCAGTATTTT. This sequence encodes CASSSSSPADTQYF.

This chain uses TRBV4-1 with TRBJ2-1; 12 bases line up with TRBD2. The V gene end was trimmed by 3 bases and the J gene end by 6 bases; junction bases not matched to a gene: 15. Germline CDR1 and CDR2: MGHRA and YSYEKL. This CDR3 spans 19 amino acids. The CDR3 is CASSQSQTTRLAGVNEQFF. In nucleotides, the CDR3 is TGCGCCAGCAGCCAGAGCCAAACAACAAGACTAGCGGGGGTCAATGAGCAGTTCTTC.

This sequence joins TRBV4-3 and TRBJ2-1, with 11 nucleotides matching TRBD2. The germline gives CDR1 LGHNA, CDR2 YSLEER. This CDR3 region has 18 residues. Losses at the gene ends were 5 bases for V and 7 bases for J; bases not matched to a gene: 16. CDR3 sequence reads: CASSKGGQTSGVLNEQFF. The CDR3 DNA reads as TGCGCCAGCAGCAAGGGGGGCCAGACTAGCGGGGTGCTGAATGAGCAGTTCTTC.

CDR3 nucleotides: TGTGCCAGCTGGCTGGGGGCCCGCACCGGGGAGCTGTTTTTT. This translates into CASWLGARTGELFF. This chain connects TRBV7-8 to TRBJ2-2, with D tentatively TRBD1 (6 bases). The CDR3 extends over 14 amino acids. The germline V and J ends were trimmed by 8 bases and 4 bases, with 14 bases remaining between them. Per the germline V gene, CDR1 is SGHVS and CDR2 is FQNEAQ.

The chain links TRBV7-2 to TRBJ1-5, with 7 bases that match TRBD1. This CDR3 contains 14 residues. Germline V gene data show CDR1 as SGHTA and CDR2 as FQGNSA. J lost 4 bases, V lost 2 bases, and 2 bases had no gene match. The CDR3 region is CASSLSGGNQPQHF. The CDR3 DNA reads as TGTGCCAGCAGCTTATCAGGGGGTAATCAGCCCCAGCATTTT.

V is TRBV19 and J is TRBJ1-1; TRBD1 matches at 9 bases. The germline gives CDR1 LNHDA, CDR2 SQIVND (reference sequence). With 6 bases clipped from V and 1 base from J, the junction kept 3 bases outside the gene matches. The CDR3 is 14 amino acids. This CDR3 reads CASRTGGPNTEAFF. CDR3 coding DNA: TGTGCCAGTAGGACAGGGGGACCGAACACTGAAGCTTTCTTT.

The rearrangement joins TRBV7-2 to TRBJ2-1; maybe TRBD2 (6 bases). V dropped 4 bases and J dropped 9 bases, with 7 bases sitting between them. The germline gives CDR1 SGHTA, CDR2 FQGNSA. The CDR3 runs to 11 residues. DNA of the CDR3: TGTGCCAGCAGCTCGGGGGTTGAGCAGTTCTTC. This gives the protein CASSSGVEQFF.

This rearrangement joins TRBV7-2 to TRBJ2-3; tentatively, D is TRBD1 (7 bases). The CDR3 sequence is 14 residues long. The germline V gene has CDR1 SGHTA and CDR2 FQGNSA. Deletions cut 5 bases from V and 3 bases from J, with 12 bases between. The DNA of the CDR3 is TGTGCCAGCAGCCCCAGGGGGGCTACAGATACGCAGTATTTT. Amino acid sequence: CASSPRGATDTQYF.

The CDR3 region has the DNA TGTGCCACCCCGCAGGGGGCAGTTGACGATACGCAGTATTTT. Translating it yields CATPQGAVDDTQYF. The chain has TRBV6-4 and TRBJ2-3; 8 bases align to TRBD1. Trimming cost V 10 bases and J 6 bases; bases outside gene matches: 12. The length of the CDR3 is 14 residues. Germline V gene data show CDR1 as MRHNA and CDR2 as SNTAGT.

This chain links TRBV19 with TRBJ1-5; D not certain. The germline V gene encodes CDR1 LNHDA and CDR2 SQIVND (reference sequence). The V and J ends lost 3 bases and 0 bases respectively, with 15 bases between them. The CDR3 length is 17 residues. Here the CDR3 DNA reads TGTGCCAGTAGTATTCCCCCAGGATATTATAGCAATCAGCCCCAGCATTTT. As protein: CASSIPPGYYSNQPQHF.

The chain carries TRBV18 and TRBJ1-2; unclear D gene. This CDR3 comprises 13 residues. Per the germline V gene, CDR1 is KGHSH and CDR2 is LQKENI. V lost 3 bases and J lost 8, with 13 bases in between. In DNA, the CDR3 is TGTGCCAGCTCACCTCTCCCGCGGGAGGGCTACACCTTC. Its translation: CASSPLPREGYTF.

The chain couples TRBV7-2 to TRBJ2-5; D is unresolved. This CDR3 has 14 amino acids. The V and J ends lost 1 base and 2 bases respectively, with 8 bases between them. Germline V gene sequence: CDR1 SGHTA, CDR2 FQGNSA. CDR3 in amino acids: CASSLGNSQETQYF. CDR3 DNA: TGTGCCAGCAGCTTAGGGAACAGTCAAGAGACCCAGTACTTC.

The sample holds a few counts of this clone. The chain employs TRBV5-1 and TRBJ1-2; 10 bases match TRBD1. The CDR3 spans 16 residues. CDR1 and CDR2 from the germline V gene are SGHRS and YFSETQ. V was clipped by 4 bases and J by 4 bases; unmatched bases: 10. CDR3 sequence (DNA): TGCGCCAGCAGCCGGGACAGGGGAGGAAATAGCTATGGCTACACCTTC. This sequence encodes CASSRDRGGNSYGYTF.

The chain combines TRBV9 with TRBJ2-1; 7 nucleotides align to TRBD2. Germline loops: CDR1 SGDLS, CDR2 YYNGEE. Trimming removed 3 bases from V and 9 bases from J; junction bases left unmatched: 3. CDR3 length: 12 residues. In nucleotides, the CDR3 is TGTGCCAGCAGCGCCAGGGAGGGTGAGCAGTTCTTC. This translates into CASSAREGEQFF.

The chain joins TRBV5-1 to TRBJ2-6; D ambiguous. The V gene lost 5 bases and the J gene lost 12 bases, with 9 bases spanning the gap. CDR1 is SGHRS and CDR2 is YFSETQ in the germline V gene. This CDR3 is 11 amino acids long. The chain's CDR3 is CASRYESVLTF. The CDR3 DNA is TGCGCCAGCAGGTACGAGTCCGTCCTGACTTTC.

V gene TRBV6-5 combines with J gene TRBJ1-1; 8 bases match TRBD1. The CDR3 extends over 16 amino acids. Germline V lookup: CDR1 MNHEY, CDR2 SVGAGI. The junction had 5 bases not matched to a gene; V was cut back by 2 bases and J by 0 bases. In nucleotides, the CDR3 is TGTGCCAGCAGTTACCTTGGACAGGGTCTGAACACTGAAGCTTTCTTT. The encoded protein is CASSYLGQGLNTEAFF.

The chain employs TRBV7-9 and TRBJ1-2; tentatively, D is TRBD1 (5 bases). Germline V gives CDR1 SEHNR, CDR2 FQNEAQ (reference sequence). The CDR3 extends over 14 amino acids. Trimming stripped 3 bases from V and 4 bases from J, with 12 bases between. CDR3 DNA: TGTGCCAGCAGCTTTGGGGCCGATTCCTATGGCTACACCTTC. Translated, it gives CASSFGADSYGYTF.

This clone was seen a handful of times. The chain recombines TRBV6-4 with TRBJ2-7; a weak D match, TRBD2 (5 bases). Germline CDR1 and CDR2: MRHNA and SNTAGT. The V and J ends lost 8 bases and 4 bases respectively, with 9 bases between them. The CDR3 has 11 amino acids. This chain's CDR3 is CASRGSYEQYV. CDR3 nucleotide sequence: TGTGCCAGCCGCGGGTCGTACGAGCAGTACGTC.

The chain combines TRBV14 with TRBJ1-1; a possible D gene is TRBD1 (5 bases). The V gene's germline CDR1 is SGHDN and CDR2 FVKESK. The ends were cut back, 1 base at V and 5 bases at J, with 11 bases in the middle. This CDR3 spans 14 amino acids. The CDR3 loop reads CASSQVPGITEAFF. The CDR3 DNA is TGTGCCAGCAGCCAAGTCCCAGGGATTACTGAAGCTTTCTTT.

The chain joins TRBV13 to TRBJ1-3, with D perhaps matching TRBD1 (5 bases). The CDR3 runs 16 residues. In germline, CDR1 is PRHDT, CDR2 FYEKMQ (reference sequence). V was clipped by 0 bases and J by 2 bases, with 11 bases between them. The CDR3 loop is CASSLGLLQAGNTIYF. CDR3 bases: TGTGCCAGCAGCTTAGGCCTATTACAGGCTGGAAACACCATATATTTT.

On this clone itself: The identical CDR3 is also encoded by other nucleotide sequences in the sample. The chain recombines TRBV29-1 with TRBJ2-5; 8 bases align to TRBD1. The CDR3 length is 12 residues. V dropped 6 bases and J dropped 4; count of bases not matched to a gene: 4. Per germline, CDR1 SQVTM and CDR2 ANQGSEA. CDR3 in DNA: TGCAGCGTCGACAGGGGTGGAGAGACCCAGTACTTC. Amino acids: CSVDRGGETQYF.

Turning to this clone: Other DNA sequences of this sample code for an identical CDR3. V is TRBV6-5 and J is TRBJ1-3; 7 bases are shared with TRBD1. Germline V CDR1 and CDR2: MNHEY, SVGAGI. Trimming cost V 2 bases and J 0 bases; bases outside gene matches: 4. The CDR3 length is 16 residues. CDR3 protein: CASSYGDRRSGNTIYF. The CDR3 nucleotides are TGTGCCAGCAGTTACGGGGACAGACGCTCTGGAAACACCATATATTTT.